This T cell receptor beta chain originates from a study of blood T cell repertoires in COVID-19 (TCRdb year 2020). A note on the overall study: Samples from collaborators originated in the United States, Italy and Spain and spanned both the acute and convalescent phases of COVID-19. The samples were drawn from two sources: the first 160 participants of the ongoing ImmuneRACE study, and 950 to 1,500 subjects contributed by 6 global collaborators. The prospective study material was composed of cDNA or gDNA derived from T cells, B-cell-depleted T cells, or PBMCs. Sample metadata almost always included a de-identified subject ID, COVID-19 status, age in years and sex. Where available, HLA class I and class II types were obtained from metadata supplied by the sample provider rather than from assay-based typing. A freely available public database, intended as a resource for researchers studying the immune response to SARS-CoV-2, is where the repertoires were released. The dataset comprised deeply sampled blood TCRbeta repertoires from subjects exposed to, actively infected with, or recovered from COVID-19. Overall results and qualifications from the work: The amount of clinical and demographic metadata varied by source and participant and was provided uncurated.

The immunoSEQ Assay, a bias-controlled multiplex PCR, was used to amplify TCRbeta CDR3 regions from genomic DNA. The authors processed their data as follows. Within the assay, amplification of reference gene primers was used to estimate how many nucleated cells each sample contained. Sequence reads were collapsed and filtered to measure the absolute abundance of every unique TCRbeta CDR3 rearrangement. For each sample, productive Simpson clonality was calculated as the square root of Simpson's diversity index across productive rearrangements. The table comes from immuneACCESS by way of TCRdb, which keeps in-frame sequences with V and J called. Part of the clones is missing from these tables; in studies checked, under half for an unresolved V gene and the rest for unknown reasons. V, J and clone size derive from that table, while D and trimming were established from the DNA sequence. The sample table contains about 140,000 clones; only one count was recorded for approximately 80% of them. Approximately 5% of the sample comes from the top ten.

Regarding this clone: The target of this receptor is not known. No base quality information exists; no much larger clone differs at one position.

Each collaborating institution followed its own protocols to collect whole blood in K2EDTA tubes. For TCRbeta analysis, collaborators shipped samples in one of three forms: frozen whole blood, isolated PBMCs, or DNA extracted from either of those sample types. The CDR3, from cysteine to phenylalanine, totals 14 residues. Just CDR3 DNA is preserved here, 42 bases in frame from base 1. Trimming removed 1 base from V and 7 bases from J, leaving 8 bases between the germline ends. Reading the germline V gene gives CDR1 SGHTA and CDR2 FQGNSA. This chain joins TRBV7-2 to TRBJ1-6, with the D gene too uncertain to name. Sequencing input: peripheral blood. The sequence was obtained from a woman in her forties or fifties with acute or convalescent COVID-19. In nucleotide form, the sequence is TGTGCCAGCAGCTTAGGCGGGTCCAATTCACCCCTCCACTTT. Its amino acids are CASSLGGSNSPLHF.